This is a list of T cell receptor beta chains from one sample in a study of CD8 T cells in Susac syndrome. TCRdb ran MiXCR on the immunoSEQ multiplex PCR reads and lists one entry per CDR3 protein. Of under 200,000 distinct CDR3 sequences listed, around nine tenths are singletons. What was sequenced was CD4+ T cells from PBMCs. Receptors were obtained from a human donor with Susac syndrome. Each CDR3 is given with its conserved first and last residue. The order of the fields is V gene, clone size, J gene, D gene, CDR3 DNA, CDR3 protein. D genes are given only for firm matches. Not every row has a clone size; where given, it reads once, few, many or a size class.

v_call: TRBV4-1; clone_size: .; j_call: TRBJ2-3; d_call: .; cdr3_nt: TGCGCCAGCAGACAGGGAGGGGCAGATACGCAGTATTTT; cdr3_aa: CASRQGGADTQYF
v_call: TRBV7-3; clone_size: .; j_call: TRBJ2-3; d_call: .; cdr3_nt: TGTGCCAGCAGCCGCGGGGCTTCAGATACGCAGTATTTT; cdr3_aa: CASSRGASDTQYF
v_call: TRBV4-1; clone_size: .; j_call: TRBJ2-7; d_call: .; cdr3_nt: TGCGCCAGCAGCCAAATTACTCGGGTACCGTACGAGCAGTACTTC; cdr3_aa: CASSQITRVPYEQYF
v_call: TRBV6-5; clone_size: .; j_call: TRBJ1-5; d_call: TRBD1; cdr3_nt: TGTGCCAGCAGTCTGGGGACAGCAGAGAATCAGCCCCAGCATTTT; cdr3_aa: CASSLGTAENQPQHF
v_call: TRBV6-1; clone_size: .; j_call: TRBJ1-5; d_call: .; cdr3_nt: TGTGCCAGCAGTGATTCTGGGTTTCAGCCCCAGCATTTT; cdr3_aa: CASSDSGFQPQHF
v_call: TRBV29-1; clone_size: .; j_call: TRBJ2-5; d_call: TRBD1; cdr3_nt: TGCAGCGTTGAGGACAGGGGATGGGGAGAGACCCAGTACTTC; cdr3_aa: CSVEDRGWGETQYF
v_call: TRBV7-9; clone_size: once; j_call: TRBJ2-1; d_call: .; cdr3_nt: TGTGCCAGCAGCTTAAACAGCGTAAGGACGAATGAGCAGTTCTTC; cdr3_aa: CASSLNSVRTNEQFF
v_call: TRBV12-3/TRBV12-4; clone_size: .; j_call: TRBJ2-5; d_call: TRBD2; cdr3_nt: TGTGCCAGCGCTACGGGGGGGACCCAGTACTTC; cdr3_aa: CASATGGTQYF
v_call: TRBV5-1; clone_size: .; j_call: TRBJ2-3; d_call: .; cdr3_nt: TGCGCCAGCAGCCCATTGGTGAGCACAGATACGCAGTATTTT; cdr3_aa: CASSPLVSTDTQYF
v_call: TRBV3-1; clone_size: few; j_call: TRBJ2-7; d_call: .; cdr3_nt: TGTGCCAGCAGCCGCGACCAGGGGCATAGCTACGAGCAGTACTTC; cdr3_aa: CASSRDQGHSYEQYF
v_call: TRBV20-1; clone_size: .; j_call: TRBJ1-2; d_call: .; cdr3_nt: TGCAGTGCCCGCATTCCTAGACACGAGTATGGCTACACCTTC; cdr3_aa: CSARIPRHEYGYTF
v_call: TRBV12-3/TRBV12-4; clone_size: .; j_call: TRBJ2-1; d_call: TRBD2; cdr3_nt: TGTGCCAGCAGCCCCGGCTCGGGACTATACAATGAGCAGTTCTTC; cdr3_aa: CASSPGSGLYNEQFF
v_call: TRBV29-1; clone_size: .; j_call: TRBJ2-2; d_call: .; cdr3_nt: TGCAGCGTTGTCCCCACCGGGGAGCTGTTTTTT; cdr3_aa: CSVVPTGELFF
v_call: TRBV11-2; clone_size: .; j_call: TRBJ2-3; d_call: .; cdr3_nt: TGTGCCAGCAGTCCAAACAGGGCGGGAGATACGCAGTATTTT; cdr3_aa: CASSPNRAGDTQYF
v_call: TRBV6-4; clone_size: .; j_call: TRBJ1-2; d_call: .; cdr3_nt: TGTGCCAGCAGTGACAGGTCGGGAAGGGGAGGCTACACCTTC; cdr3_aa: CASSDRSGRGGYTF
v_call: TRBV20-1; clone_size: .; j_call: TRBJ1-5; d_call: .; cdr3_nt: TGCAGTGCTAGACGATCGGGGCCCCAGCATTTT; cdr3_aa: CSARRSGPQHF
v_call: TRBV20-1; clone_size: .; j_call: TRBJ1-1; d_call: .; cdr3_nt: TGCAGTGCTAGCCCAAGGAACACTGAAGCTTTCTTT; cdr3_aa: CSASPRNTEAFF
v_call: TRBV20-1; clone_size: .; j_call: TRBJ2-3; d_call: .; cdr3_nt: TGCAGTGCTAGAGATCCGGTAGTTGGGGATACGCAGTATTTT; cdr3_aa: CSARDPVVGDTQYF
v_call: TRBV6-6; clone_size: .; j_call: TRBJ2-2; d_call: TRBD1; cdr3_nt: TGTGCCAGCAGTTACCCGGACAGGTTGAACACCGGGGAGCTGTTTTTT; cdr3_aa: CASSYPDRLNTGELFF
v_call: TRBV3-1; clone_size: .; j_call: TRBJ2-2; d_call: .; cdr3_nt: TGTGCCAGCAGCCACAGGGTCAGCGGGGAGCTGTTTTTT; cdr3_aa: CASSHRVSGELFF
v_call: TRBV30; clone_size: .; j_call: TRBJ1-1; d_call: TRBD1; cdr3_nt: TGTGCCTGGAGGACAGGGCGAGAAACTTTCTTT; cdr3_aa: CAWRTGRETFF
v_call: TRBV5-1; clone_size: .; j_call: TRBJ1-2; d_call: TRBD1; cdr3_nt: TGCGCCAGCAGGCCGGGACAGGGTGGCTATGGCTACACCTTC; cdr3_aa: CASRPGQGGYGYTF
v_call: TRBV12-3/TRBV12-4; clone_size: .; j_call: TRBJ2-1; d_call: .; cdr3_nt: TGTGCCAGCAGTTTAATTAATCCCCGCTCCTACAATGAGCAGTTCTTC; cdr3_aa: CASSLINPRSYNEQFF
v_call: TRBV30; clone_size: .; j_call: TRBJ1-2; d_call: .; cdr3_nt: TGTGCCTGGATGGTGGGGGCAGGGGCCTATGGCTACACCTTC; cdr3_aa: CAWMVGAGAYGYTF
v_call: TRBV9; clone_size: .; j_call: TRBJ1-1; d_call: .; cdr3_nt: TGTGCCAGCCAGGGCGGCCCGAACACTGAAGCTTTCTTT; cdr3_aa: CASQGGPNTEAFF
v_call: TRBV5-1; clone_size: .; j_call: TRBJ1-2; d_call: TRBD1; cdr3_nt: TGCGCCAGCAGCTTGGGGGACAGTTCTAATGGCTACACCTTC; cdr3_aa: CASSLGDSSNGYTF
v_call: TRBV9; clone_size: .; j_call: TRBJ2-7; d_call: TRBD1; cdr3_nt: TGTGCCAGCAGCGTAATGGACAGGGCCAACGAGCAGTACTTC; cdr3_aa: CASSVMDRANEQYF